This T cell receptor (beta chain) came from a study of blood T cell repertoires in COVID-19. The wider study: There were acute and convalescent COVID-19 samples, and they came from the United States, Italy and Spain. From T cells, B-cell-depleted T cells, or PBMCs came the material, which was cDNA or gDNA.

In the authors' methods: Estimation of nucleated cell counts was performed using reference gene primer amplification. TCRdb's copy holds only in-frame clones and misses some; the assay was immunoSEQ multiplex PCR. V, J and clone size are taken as reported in that table, and D and trimming were inferred from the DNA itself. The sample shows around 200,000 clones, 88% of them seen only once. Trimming removed 3 bases at V and 0 bases at J, with 6 bases between. The CDR3 is made up of 15 amino acids. Germline loops: CDR1 SGHTA, CDR2 FQGNSA. This TCR was sampled from a man aged 18 to 29 with active or convalescent COVID-19. The sequencing input was peripheral blood. The rearrangement links TRBV7-2 to TRBJ1-6; no reliable D call. CDR3 coding DNA: TGTGCCAGCAGCTTCGGGAGCTCCTATAATTCACCCCTCCACTTT. Its translation: CASSFGSSYNSPLHF.